This T cell receptor (beta chain) emerged from a study of OX40 agonist ivuxolimab in advanced cancers. On the study more broadly: Patients with prior anti-PD-1, anti-PD-L1 or anti-CTLA-4 therapy were eligible; approximately 40% had some. Study-level findings and limits: There were also nonresponders showing low normalized T-cell clonal expansion. Doses of 0.1 to 3.0 mg/kg were accompanied by clonal expansion of CD4+ and CD8+ blood T cells by week 6.

Libraries were prepared by immunoSEQ multiplex PCR; TCRdb keeps only in-frame clonotypes and omits some of them. The sample gives 34,000 or so clones, roughly 79% of which show up once; around 20% is in the top ten. Germline V gives CDR1 MDHEN, CDR2 SYDVKM. This CDR3 has 16 residues. With V trimmed by 2 bases and J by 1 base, 8 bases remained unmatched. About this clone itself: The antigen is unknown.

The sequence derives from an adult with an advanced solid tumor such as melanoma, head and neck, liver or kidney cancer. The sample consisted of CD4+ or CD8+ T cells sorted from blood, taken in a trial of the OX40 agonist ivuxolimab. V is TRBV28 and J is TRBJ2-7, with 7 nucleotides matching TRBD2. DNA for the CDR3: TGTGCCAGCAGTTTAAGGGGCGGGGGACCTTCCTACGAGCAGTACTTC. It specifies CASSLRGGGPSYEQYF.